This T cell receptor beta chain was recorded in a study of identical twins. The sample holds a few counts of this clonotype. Antigen: not known. Germline loops: CDR1 MNHNS, CDR2 SASEGT. The CDR3 runs 14 residues. After removal of 8 bases from V and 9 bases from J, the junction contained 7 bases not matched to a gene. Broader study findings: In cord blood, abundant beta clonotypes had fewer insertions; memory showed no trend. Low generation probability was overrepresented in out-of-frame alpha sequences shared by twins. Weaker excess sharing between twins was seen in beta out-of-frame sequences.

A universal primer site was added by template switching, and unique molecular identifiers were carried by the cDNA. TCRdb analysed the 5' RACE reads with MiXCR anew, one entry per CDR3 protein. The data show hundreds of thousands of distinct CDR3 sequences, with 12% seen just once and around 1.6% held by the top ten. The same data also contributed to another study, on yellow fever vaccine responses in identical twins.

Sequencing input: PBMCs. The chain links TRBV6-1 to TRBJ2-1; 13 bases fit TRBD2. The receptor was isolated from a woman between 18 and 29 years old in good health. CDR3: CASRGLAGQSEQFF. The CDR3, as DNA: TGTGCCAGCCGGGGACTAGCGGGACAAAGTGAGCAGTTCTTC.